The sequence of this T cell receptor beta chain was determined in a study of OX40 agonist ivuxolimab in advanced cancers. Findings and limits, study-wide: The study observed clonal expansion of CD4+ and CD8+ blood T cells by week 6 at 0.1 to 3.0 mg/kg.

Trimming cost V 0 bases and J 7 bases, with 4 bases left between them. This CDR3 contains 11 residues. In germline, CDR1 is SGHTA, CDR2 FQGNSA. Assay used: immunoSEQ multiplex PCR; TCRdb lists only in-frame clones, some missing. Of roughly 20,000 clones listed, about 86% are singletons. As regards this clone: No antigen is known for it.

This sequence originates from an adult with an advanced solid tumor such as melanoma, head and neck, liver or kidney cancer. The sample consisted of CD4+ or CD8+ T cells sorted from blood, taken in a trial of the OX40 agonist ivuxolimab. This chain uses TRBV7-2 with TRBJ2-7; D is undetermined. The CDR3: CASSLAEEQYF. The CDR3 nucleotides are TGTGCCAGCAGCTTAGCTGAGGAGCAGTACTTC. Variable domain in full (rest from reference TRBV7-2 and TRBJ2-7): GAGVSQSPSNKVTEKGKDVELRCDPISGHTALYWYRQSLGQGLEFLIYFQGNSAPDKSGLPSDRFSAERTGGSVSTLTIQRTQQEDSAVYLCASSLAEEQYFGPGTRLTVT.